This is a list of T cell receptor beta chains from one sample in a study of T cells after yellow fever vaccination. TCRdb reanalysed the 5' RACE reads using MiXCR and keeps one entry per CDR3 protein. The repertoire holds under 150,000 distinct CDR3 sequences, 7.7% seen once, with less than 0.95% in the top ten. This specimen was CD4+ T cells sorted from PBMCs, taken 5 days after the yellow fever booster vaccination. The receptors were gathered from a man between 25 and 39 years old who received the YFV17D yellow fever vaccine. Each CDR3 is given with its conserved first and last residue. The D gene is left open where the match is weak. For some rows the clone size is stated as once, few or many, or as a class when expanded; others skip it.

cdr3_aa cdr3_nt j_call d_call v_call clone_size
CASREEGKRETQYF TGCGCCAGCAGGGAGGAGGGGAAGAGGGAGACCCAGTACTTC TRBJ2-5 - TRBV10-2 many
CSARGREPLRVLFF TGCAGTGCTAGAGGCCGGGAGCCCCTCCGGGTGCTGTTTTTT TRBJ2-2 - TRBV20-1 many
CSARDPQGNNSPLHF TGCAGTGCTAGAGATCCCCAGGGAAATAATTCACCCCTCCACTTT TRBJ1-6 - TRBV20-1 many
CSARPAGLAGGDEQFF TGCAGTGCTAGACCGGCGGGCCTAGCGGGAGGGGATGAGCAGTTCTTC TRBJ2-1 TRBD2 TRBV20-1 many
CASSLVVSSGRGETQYF TGTGCCAGCAGCTTAGTTGTTTCCAGCGGGAGGGGGGAGACCCAGTACTTC TRBJ2-5 TRBD2 TRBV7-2 -
CASSSDRALGNVLTF TGTGCCAGCAGCTCGGACCGCGCATTGGGCAACGTCCTGACTTTC TRBJ2-6 - TRBV14 many
CASSRGTSGRARSYEQYF TGTGCCAGCAGCCGCGGGACTAGCGGGAGGGCCCGGTCCTACGAGCAGTACTTC TRBJ2-7 TRBD2 TRBV6-5 many
CASRSPRGADTQYF TGTGCCAGCAGATCTCCTCGAGGGGCAGATACGCAGTATTTT TRBJ2-3 - TRBV12-3/TRBV12-4 many
CASSKRGGYGGLGPFSTDTQYF TGTGCCAGCAGCAAACGGGGGGGCTACGGCGGACTAGGACCCTTTAGCACAGATACGCAGTATTTT TRBJ2-3 - TRBV21-1 many
CSASGLKREMDTQYF TGCAGTGCTAGCGGGTTGAAGCGGGAGATGGATACGCAGTATTTT TRBJ2-3 TRBD2 TRBV20-1 many
CASSLGNSYEQYF TGTGCCAGCAGTTTGGGAAACTCCTACGAGCAGTACTTC TRBJ2-7 - TRBV6-5 many
CASSEGQDPNYGYTF TGTGCCAGCAGTGAAGGACAGGACCCTAACTATGGCTACACCTTC TRBJ1-2 TRBD1 TRBV25-1 many
CSARDSPSVAEQFF TGCAGTGCTAGAGATTCCCCTAGCGTAGCTGAGCAGTTCTTC TRBJ2-1 - TRBV20-1 many
CASSFGAGGYYNEQFF TGTGCCAGCAGCTTCGGGGCGGGGGGATACTACAATGAGCAGTTCTTC TRBJ2-1 TRBD2 TRBV5-6 few
CASSQETRGGEQFF TGTGCCAGCAGCCAGGAGACGCGTGGGGGTGAGCAGTTCTTC TRBJ2-1 - TRBV7-9 -
CASSQDGGQYF TGTGCCAGCAGCCAAGACGGGGGCCAATACTTC TRBJ2-7 - TRBV3-1 many
CATSDPGGETQYF TGTGCCACCAGCGATCCCGGGGGAGAGACCCAGTACTTC TRBJ2-5 - TRBV24-1 many
CASSEQGNYGYTF TGTGCCAGCAGCGAACAGGGGAACTATGGCTACACCTTC TRBJ1-2 TRBD1 TRBV7-2 many
CASSESDKLNQPQHF TGTGCCAGCAGTGAATCGGACAAGCTGAATCAGCCCCAGCATTTT TRBJ1-5 - TRBV25-1 many
CASSFGLQPYEQYF TGTGCCAGCAGCTTCGGACTGCAGCCCTACGAGCAGTACTTC TRBJ2-7 - TRBV7-2 many
CASSFGGGETQYF TGTGCCAGCAGTTTCGGCGGGGGCGAGACCCAGTACTTC TRBJ2-5 - TRBV12-3/TRBV12-4 many
CSARDWASGRSNEQFF TGCAGTGCTAGAGATTGGGCTAGCGGGAGGTCCAATGAGCAGTTCTTC TRBJ2-1 TRBD2 TRBV20-1 -
CASSQDRAGAKNIQYF TGTGCCAGCAGCCAGGACAGGGCCGGAGCCAAAAACATTCAGTACTTC TRBJ2-4 TRBD1 TRBV7-2 many
CASSVGEGSGSPSQGTQYF TGTGCCAGCAGCGTAGGGGAAGGTAGCGGGAGCCCTTCCCAGGGTACGCAGTATTTT TRBJ2-3 TRBD2 TRBV9 many
CSARRGSEQYF TGCAGTGCTCGCCGGGGATCCGAGCAGTACTTC TRBJ2-7 - TRBV20-1 many
CASKLTGSTDTQYF TGTGCCAGCAAATTGACAGGTAGCACAGATACGCAGTATTTT TRBJ2-3 - TRBV12-3/TRBV12-4 many
CASSTGTGETQYF TGTGCCAGCAGCACCGGGACGGGTGAGACCCAGTACTTC TRBJ2-5 - TRBV11-2 many
CASSRQQGVEAFF TGTGCCAGCAGCCGGCAACAGGGGGTTGAAGCTTTCTTT TRBJ1-1 TRBD1 TRBV4-2 -
CASSIVGSDTQYF TGTGCCAGTAGTATAGTGGGGTCAGATACGCAGTATTTT TRBJ2-3 - TRBV19 many
CASSQGLAAQETQYF TGTGCCAGCAGCCAAGGACTAGCGGCTCAAGAGACCCAGTACTTC TRBJ2-5 TRBD2 TRBV7-2 many
CASSGLAGASNEQFF TGCGCCAGCAGTGGACTAGCGGGAGCGAGCAATGAGCAGTTCTTC TRBJ2-1 TRBD2 TRBV10-1 few
CASSLAGQNTGELFF TGTGCCAGCAGCTTGGCAGGCCAGAACACCGGGGAGCTGTTTTTT TRBJ2-2 - TRBV5-5 many
CSVEREWNEQFF TGCAGCGTTGAGCGGGAGTGGAATGAGCAGTTCTTC TRBJ2-1 TRBD2 TRBV29-1 many
CASNKLAGGPDTQYF TGCGCCAGCAACAAACTAGCGGGAGGGCCGGATACGCAGTATTTT TRBJ2-3 TRBD2 TRBV4-3 many
CSAKGLAGGPVSYEQYF TGCAGTGCTAAGGGACTAGCGGGAGGGCCGGTGTCCTACGAGCAGTACTTC TRBJ2-7 TRBD2 TRBV20-1 many
CASRPDSTFTDTQYF TGTGCCAGCAGACCCGACTCTACCTTTACAGATACGCAGTATTTT TRBJ2-3 - TRBV12-3/TRBV12-4 -
CSARKPLAGAGTDTQYF TGCAGTGCTAGGAAACCACTAGCGGGAGCAGGCACAGATACGCAGTATTTT TRBJ2-3 TRBD2 TRBV20-1 -
CASSILAEQETQYF TGTGCCAGTAGTATACTAGCGGAACAAGAGACCCAGTACTTC TRBJ2-5 TRBD2 TRBV19 many
CASSPSGGTENTGELFF TGCGCCAGCAGCCCGAGCGGGGGGACCGAGAACACCGGGGAGCTGTTTTTT TRBJ2-2 TRBD2 TRBV5-1 many
CASTEHSGSIGEQYF TGTGCCAGCACCGAACATAGCGGGAGTATCGGCGAGCAGTACTTC TRBJ2-7 TRBD2 TRBV12-3/TRBV12-4 many
CASGSTGYYGYTF TGCGCCAGCGGGTCAACAGGGTACTATGGCTACACCTTC TRBJ1-2 - TRBV5-1 many
CASSSDSNQPQHF TGTGCCAGCAGTTCGGACAGCAATCAGCCCCAGCATTTT TRBJ1-5 - TRBV6-6 many
CASSLRTGYEQYF TGTGCCAGCAGCCTACGGACAGGATACGAGCAGTACTTC TRBJ2-7 TRBD1 TRBV6-1 -
CASSLDISTTEQYF TGCGCCAGCAGCTTGGACATCTCCACTACCGAGCAGTACTTC TRBJ2-7 - TRBV5-1 many
CASSLGLNANTGELFF TGTGCCAGCAGCTTAGGTCTTAACGCGAACACCGGGGAGCTGTTTTTT TRBJ2-2 - TRBV7-2 many
CASSRGSTEAFF TGTGCCAGCAGCCGTGGGTCCACTGAAGCTTTCTTT TRBJ1-1 - TRBV14 many
CASSAILAGTGELFF TGTGCCAGCAGTGCGATACTAGCGGGCACCGGGGAGCTGTTTTTT TRBJ2-2 TRBD2 TRBV2 many
CASSLGGVSSYEQYF TGTGCCAGCAGCTTAGGAGGGGTGAGCTCCTACGAGCAGTACTTC TRBJ2-7 - TRBV7-2 few
CASSLRTGLSTGELFF TGTGCCAGCAGCCTTCGGACAGGGCTGAGCACCGGGGAGCTGTTTTTT TRBJ2-2 TRBD1 TRBV7-2 many
CASSQDRGGRETQYF TGTGCCAGCAGCCAAGACAGGGGAGGTCGGGAGACCCAGTACTTC TRBJ2-5 TRBD1 TRBV5-4 few
CASSEIYQYNEQFF TGTGCCAGCAGTGAAATCTACCAATACAATGAGCAGTTCTTC TRBJ2-1 - TRBV2 many
CASNQWGQETQYF TGTGCCAGCAACCAATGGGGCCAAGAGACCCAGTACTTC TRBJ2-5 - TRBV6-1 many
CASSPSLPSTDTQYF TGTGCCAGCTCACCTTCACTCCCTAGCACAGATACGCAGTATTTT TRBJ2-3 - TRBV18 many
CSARQGANTEAFF TGCAGTGCTAGACAGGGGGCGAACACTGAAGCTTTCTTT TRBJ1-1 TRBD1 TRBV20-1 many
CASSYSFFSLVDLYNEQFF TGTGCCAGCAGTTACTCCTTCTTTTCTCTAGTGGATCTCTACAATGAGCAGTTCTTC TRBJ2-1 - TRBV6-2/TRBV6-3 many
CATSGQLNEKLFF TGTGCCACCAGCGGCCAGCTTAATGAAAAACTGTTTTTT TRBJ1-4 - TRBV15 -
CSAKTDLAGDTDTQYF TGCAGTGCTAAGACAGATCTAGCGGGGGACACAGATACGCAGTATTTT TRBJ2-3 TRBD2 TRBV20-1 many
CASSQDTRESTDTQYF TGTGCCAGCAGCCAAGATACCCGGGAGAGCACAGATACGCAGTATTTT TRBJ2-3 - TRBV14 many
CASSLKLAKVGELFF TGTGCCAGCAGCCTCAAACTAGCGAAAGTCGGGGAGCTGTTTTTT TRBJ2-2 TRBD2 TRBV5-6 many
CASRGWDRITDTQYF TGTGCCAGCAGGGGGTGGGACAGAATCACAGATACGCAGTATTTT TRBJ2-3 TRBD1 TRBV7-2 many